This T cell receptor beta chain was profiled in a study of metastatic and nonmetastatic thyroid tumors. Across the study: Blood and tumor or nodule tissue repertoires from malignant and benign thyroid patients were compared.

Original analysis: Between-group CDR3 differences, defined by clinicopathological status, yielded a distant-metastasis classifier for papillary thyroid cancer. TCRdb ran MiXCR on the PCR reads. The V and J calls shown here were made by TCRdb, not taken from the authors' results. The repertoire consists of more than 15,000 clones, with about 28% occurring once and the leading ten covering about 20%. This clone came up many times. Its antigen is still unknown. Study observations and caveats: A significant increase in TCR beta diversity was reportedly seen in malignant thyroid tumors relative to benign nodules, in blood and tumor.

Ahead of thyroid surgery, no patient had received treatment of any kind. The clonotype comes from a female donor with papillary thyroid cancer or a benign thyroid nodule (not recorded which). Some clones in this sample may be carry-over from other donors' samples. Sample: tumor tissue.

DNA of the CDR3: TGTGCCAGCAGCGTAGGAGCAGGGGGAGAACGGGTCTATGGCTACACCTTC. Translation gives CASSVGAGGERVYGYTF. This rearrangement joins TRBV9 to TRBJ1-2; the match to TRBD1 covers 7 bases. Losses at the gene ends were 0 bases for V and 4 bases for J; bases not matched to a gene: 12. The CDR3 has 17 residues. Looked up from germline, CDR1 is SGDLS and CDR2 is YYNGEE.